These 32 T cell receptor beta chains share one sample of origin, sequenced in a study of CD8+CD57+ T cells in acquired aplastic anemia. According to the study, genomic DNA was the template for TCR beta VDJ and CDR3 profiling. TCRdb analysed the reads with MiXCR anew, one entry per CDR3 protein. Among about 180,000 distinct CDR3 sequences listed, less than 60% were seen once. Patients chosen for sequencing had shown CD8+CD57+ cell expansion by flow cytometry. The sequencing sample was made of sorted CD4+, CD8+, or CD8+CD57+ T cells (not recorded which) from PBMCs. These TCRs come from a human donor with aplastic anemia.

This clonotype was seen a handful of times. The DNA of the CDR3 is TGTGCCAGCAGCCCCCAGGGATTAGAGACCCAGTACTTC. This encodes CASSPQGLETQYF. The chain links TRBV7-2 to TRBJ2-5, with D tentatively TRBD1 (5 bases). The V end was cut by 5 bases, the J end by 4 bases, with 11 bases between. The germline gives CDR1 SGHTA, CDR2 FQGNSA. The CDR3 spans 13 residues.

This clonotype came up many times. This rearrangement joins TRBV11-2 to TRBJ2-1; 11 bases are shared with TRBD2. CDR3 length equals 14 residues. V was clipped by 4 bases and J by 6 bases; unmatched bases: 2. The germline CDR1 and CDR2 sequences are SGHAT and FQNNGV. CDR3 nucleotides: TGTGCCAGCAGCTCTACTAGCGGGAGCAATGAGCAGTTCTTC. Residues: CASSSTSGSNEQFF.

This clonotype was counted only a few times. V is TRBV19 and J is TRBJ2-5; 9 bases match TRBD1. The V gene's germline CDR1 is LNHDA and CDR2 SQIVND (reference sequence). V shed 6 bases and J 1 base; nucleotides not matched to a gene: 3. The CDR3 covers 14 residues. The CDR3, as DNA: TGTGCCAGTAGAGAGACAGGGGGCCAAGAGACCCAGTACTTC. It specifies CASRETGGQETQYF. Full variable domain (rest looked up from reference TRBV19 and TRBJ2-5): DGGITQSPKYLFRKEGQNVTLSCEQNLNHDAMYWYRQDPGQGLRLIYYSQIVNDFQKGDIAEGYSVSREKKESFPLTVTSAQKNPTAFYLCASRETGGQETQYFGPGTRLLVL.

This clonotype was counted between two and nine times. The chain uses TRBV6-1 and TRBJ1-1; no definite D call. This CDR3 has 13 residues. V shed 0 bases and J shed 4 bases, with 6 bases lying between them. Germline CDR1 and CDR2: MNHNS and SASEGT. The CDR3 bases are TGTGCCAGCAGTGAAGCCTCGGGCACTGAAGCTTTCTTT. Its translation is CASSEASGTEAFF.

This sequence joins TRBV24-1 and TRBJ2-7, with TRBD2 matching over 7 bases. The J call is in doubt because the DNA end fits TRBJ2-1 better. The CDR3 length is 15 residues. Germline assignment: CDR1 KGHDR and CDR2 SFDVKD. DNA of the CDR3: TGTGCCACCAGTGAACCTAGCGGAGGTTACAATGAGCAGTTCTTC. This sequence encodes CATSEPSGGYNEQFF.

There are many counts of this clonotype. The chain combines TRBV3-1 with TRBJ2-2; maybe TRBD2 (6 bases). The germline gives CDR1 LGHDT, CDR2 YNNKEL (reference sequence). Trimming stripped 3 bases from V and 6 bases from J, with 8 bases between. The CDR3 length is 13 residues. DNA for the CDR3: TGTGCCAGCAGCCAGGAGGGCCCCGGGGAGCTGTTTTTT. Its protein is CASSQEGPGELFF.

This clonotype was picked up many times. This chain connects TRBV29-1 to TRBJ1-4, with a weak D call TRBD1 (5 bases). This CDR3 is built from 13 residues. The germline V gene encodes CDR1 SQVTM and CDR2 ANQGSEA. V was clipped by 2 bases and J by 11 bases, with 15 bases between them. The CDR3 sequence is CSVEMPLQAKLFF. The CDR3 DNA reads TGCAGCGTTGAAATGCCTCTACAGGCGAAACTGTTTTTT.

V gene TRBV7-3 combines with J gene TRBJ1-6; D call uncertain. The CDR3 length is 14 residues. V lost 6 bases and J lost 8, with 14 bases in between. Germline CDR1 is SGHTA and CDR2 is FQGTGA. In DNA, the CDR3 is TGTGCCAGCAGTATCCCGGCCTGGGATTCACCCCTCCACTTT. Its protein is CASSIPAWDSPLHF.

The DNA of the CDR3 is TGCGCCAGCCAGGATACTAGTAACTACGAGCAGTACTTC. Translated, it gives CASQDTSNYEQYF. The chain is built from TRBV10-1 and TRBJ2-7, with a tentative D call TRBD2 (5 bases). The V end was cut by 8 bases, the J end by 3 bases, with 14 bases between. This CDR3 has 13 amino acids. In germline, CDR1 is WNHNN, CDR2 SYGVQD (reference sequence).

The chain uses TRBV20-1 and TRBJ1-2; no definite D call. The CDR3 contains 13 residues. CDR1 DFQATT and CDR2 SNEGSKA come from the germline V gene (reference sequence). The V end lost 6 bases, the J end lost 0 bases, and 11 bases lay between the germline ends. The CDR3 coding sequence is TGCAGTGCCATCGAGGGAGCTAACTATGGCTACACCTTC. It yields the protein CSAIEGANYGYTF.

This clonotype has a single count. The chain employs TRBV9 and TRBJ1-6; no clear D gene. CDR1 is SGDLS and CDR2 is YYNGEE in the germline V gene. Between the trimmed V and J ends, which lost 4 bases and 9 bases, there was a span of 17 bases. This CDR3 has 15 residues. The CDR3 here is CASSSTIDPTSPLHF. CDR3 coding DNA: TGTGCCAGCAGCTCAACCATTGATCCCACTTCACCCCTCCACTTT.

This clonotype occurred many times. J is TRBJ2-2 and V is TRBV4-3; D not resolved. Germline V gene data show CDR1 as LGHNA and CDR2 as YSLEER. The CDR3 is 15 residues long. Trimming shortened V by 3 bases and J by 1 base, and 9 bases separated the two germline ends. This chain's CDR3 is CASSQLVLNTGELFF. The CDR3 DNA follows: TGCGCCAGCAGCCAGTTAGTCCTGAACACCGGGGAGCTGTTTTTT.

About this clonotype: A read error may produce the germline difference seen at one junction end. V gene TRBV20-1 combines with J gene TRBJ2-1, with TRBD2 matching over 9 bases. This CDR3 region has 15 residues. In germline, CDR1 is DFQATT, CDR2 SNEGSKA (reference sequence). CDR3 coding DNA: TGCAGTGCCAGCCCCTGGACTAGCGCATACACTGAGCAGTTCTTC. This translates into CSASPWTSAYTEQFF.

At least ten counts were recorded for this clonotype. The chain has TRBV9 and TRBJ2-3; D perhaps matches TRBD2 (6 bases). Germline V gene sequence: CDR1 SGDLS, CDR2 YYNGEE. CDR3 length: 16 amino acids. The germline V and J ends were trimmed by 4 bases and 3 bases, with 18 bases remaining between them. CDR3 region: CASSSDRDWKTDTQYF. CDR3 in DNA: TGTGCCAGCAGCTCCGACCGGGACTGGAAGACAGATACGCAGTATTTT.

This clonotype was detected ten times or more. The J gene is TRBJ2-2, the V gene TRBV5-5; D not resolved. Germline assignment: CDR1 SGHKS and CDR2 YYEKEE (reference sequence). This CDR3 has 14 amino acids. The germline V and J ends were trimmed by 3 bases and 2 bases, with 8 bases remaining between them. CDR3 bases: TGTGCCAGCAGCTATGACCGAAACACCGGGGAGCTGTTTTTT. It yields the protein CASSYDRNTGELFF.

The genes are TRBV6-4 and TRBJ2-2; D is undetermined. Between the trimmed V and J ends, which lost 6 bases and 1 base, there was a span of 9 bases. This CDR3 has 14 residues. Germline values: CDR1 MRHNA, CDR2 SNTAGT. This chain's CDR3 is CASRPRLNTGELFF. The CDR3 bases are TGTGCCAGCAGACCCCGCCTGAACACCGGGGAGCTGTTTTTT.

Note on this clonotype: This may come from a read error, since a much larger clone is one base off. This rearrangement joins TRBV28 to TRBJ2-1, with 8 bases matching TRBD2. The J segment lost 7 bases and the V segment lost 2 bases, leaving 7 bases of the junction unmatched. The CDR3 has 15 amino acids. Germline CDR1 and CDR2: MDHEN and SYDVKM. CDR3 residues: CASSLMRGAYNEQFF. In DNA form, the CDR3 reads TGTGCCAGCAGTTTAATGCGGGGGGCGTATAATGAGCAGTTCTTC. Together with reference TRBV28 and TRBJ2-1, the CDR3 gives the full variable domain: DVKVTQSSRYLVKRTGEKVFLECVQDMDHENMFWYRQDPGLGLRLIYFSYDVKMKEKGDIPEGYSVSREKKERFSLILESASTNQTSMYLCASSLMRGAYNEQFFGPGTRLTVL.

The chain uses TRBV12-3 or TRBV12-4 and TRBJ2-3; D may match TRBD1 or TRBD2 (5 bases each). The CDR3 has 16 residues. V shed 8 bases and J shed 3 bases, with 21 bases lying between them. The CDR3 protein is CASPLWGLSATDTQYF. The CDR3 DNA reads as TGTGCCAGCCCTCTTTGGGGCCTTAGCGCGACAGATACGCAGTATTTT.

The J gene is TRBJ2-2, the V gene TRBV11-1; perhaps TRBD2 as D (5 bases). This CDR3 spans 17 amino acids. CDR1 and CDR2 from the germline V gene are SGHAT and FQDESV (reference sequence). The V gene lost 5 bases and the J gene lost 1 base, with 17 bases spanning the gap. CDR3 sequence: CASSPLEGAMNTGELFF. The CDR3 coding sequence is TGTGCCAGCAGCCCCCTCGAGGGAGCGATGAACACCGGGGAGCTGTTTTTT.

Many counts were recorded for this clonotype. The genes are TRBV20-1 and TRBJ2-7; 8 bases align to TRBD1. Germline V gene sequence: CDR1 DFQATT, CDR2 SNEGSKA (reference sequence). This CDR3 is built from 12 residues. V shed 2 bases and J 7 bases; nucleotides not matched to a gene: 4. Here the CDR3 DNA reads TGCAGTGCTAGACAGGGGGCTCAGGAGCAGTACTTC. Translated, it gives CSARQGAQEQYF.

This clonotype has at least ten counts. The DNA of the CDR3 is TGTGCCAGCAGCGTAGAGGGGACAGGGGGTTTTCGCGAGCAGTACTTC. This gives the protein CASSVEGTGGFREQYF. This chain connects TRBV9 to TRBJ2-7, with 11 bases lining up with TRBD1. J gave up 6 bases and V 0 bases, and 8 bases lay outside the gene matches. There are 16 residues in the CDR3. CDR1 and CDR2 from the germline V gene are SGDLS and YYNGEE.

The chain couples TRBV24-1 to TRBJ2-5, with D perhaps TRBD1 (6 bases). Trimming removed 0 bases from V and 0 bases from J, with 10 bases in between. The CDR3 runs to 16 residues. CDR1 is KGHDR and CDR2 is SFDVKD in the germline V gene. The CDR3 loop is CATSDLHREYQETQYF. The CDR3 nucleotides are TGTGCCACCAGTGATTTGCACAGGGAGTACCAAGAGACCCAGTACTTC.

This clonotype appeared many times. The gene calls are TRBV7-9 and TRBJ1-1, with D unclear. Trimming shortened V by 1 base and J by 12 bases, and 15 bases separated the two germline ends. The CDR3 totals 13 residues. The germline CDR1 and CDR2 sequences are SEHNR and FQNEAQ (reference sequence). As DNA, the CDR3 is TGTGCCAGCAGCTTAGGCCCCCCGTCCGTAACTTTCTTT. Translated, it gives CASSLGPPSVTFF.

This clonotype was seen repeatedly, ten times or more. CDR3 sequence: CASSFSGANTGELFF. CDR3 bases: TGTGCCAGCAGCTTCTCGGGGGCGAACACCGGGGAGCTGTTTTTT. The chain is built from TRBV7-6 and TRBJ2-2; D perhaps matches TRBD2 (6 bases). Germline V gene sequence: CDR1 SGHVS, CDR2 FNYEAQ. The V gene lost 3 bases and the J gene lost 0 bases, with 8 bases spanning the gap. The CDR3 consists of 15 residues. Drawing the rest from reference TRBV7-6 and TRBJ2-2, the complete variable domain is GAGVSQSPRYKVTKRGQDVALRCDPISGHVSLYWYRQALGQGPEFLTYFNYEAQQDKSGLPNDRFSAERPEGSISTLTIQRTEQRDSAMYRCASSFSGANTGELFFGEGSRLTVL.

This clonotype has ten or more counts. This chain joins TRBV7-2 and TRBJ1-2; 12 bases fit TRBD1. The CDR3 spans 14 residues. From germline, CDR1 is SGHTA and CDR2 FQGNSA. V trimming: 1 base; J trimming: 8 bases; junction bases outside the gene matches: 2. CDR3 sequence (DNA): TGTGCCAGCAGCTTAGACGGGACAGGGGGCGGCTACACCTTC. This codes for CASSLDGTGGGYTF.

V gene TRBV7-9 combines with J gene TRBJ2-7; no reliable D call. This CDR3 is built from 14 residues. Germline CDR1 is SEHNR and CDR2 is FQNEAQ (reference sequence). With 4 bases removed from V and 2 bases from J, the gap between germline ends came to 12 bases. CDR3 DNA: TGTGCCAGCAGCTCTGGAAAAAACCCCTACGAGCAGTACTTC. Its translation is CASSSGKNPYEQYF.

In the case of this clonotype: This may be a read error, as it is one base from a much larger clone. The chain combines TRBV7-2 with TRBJ1-1, with a possible D match to TRBD1 (6 bases). The V end lost 1 base, the J end lost 1 base, and 7 bases lay between the germline ends. Germline V gene lookup returns CDR1 SGHTA and CDR2 FQGNSA. The CDR3 has 14 amino acids. The CDR3: CASSLVQGNTEAFF. The CDR3 region has the DNA TGTGCCAGCAGCTTAGTACAGGGGAACACTGAAGCTTTCTTT.

V gene TRBV29-1 combines with J gene TRBJ1-1; 10 nucleotides line up with TRBD1. CDR1 and CDR2 from the germline V gene are SQVTM and ANQGSEA. Losses at the gene ends were 8 bases for V and 8 bases for J; bases not matched to a gene: 14. CDR3 length: 14 amino acids. The CDR3 loop is CSFARDRGYLEAFF. CDR3 coding DNA: TGCAGCTTCGCTCGGGACAGGGGTTACTTGGAAGCTTTCTTT.

The gene calls are TRBV29-1 and TRBJ2-7; either TRBD1 or TRBD2 may fit D (5 bases each). The CDR3 covers 14 residues. Germline assignment: CDR1 SQVTM and CDR2 ANQGSEA. Trimming removed 7 bases from V and 2 bases from J, with 18 bases in between. DNA of the CDR3: TGCAGCGCCGCACGAGGGGTTAAGGCCTACGAGCAGTACTTC. This sequence encodes CSAARGVKAYEQYF.

V usage is TRBV4-2 and J usage is TRBJ1-6, with TRBD1 matching over 8 bases. Germline V gives CDR1 LGHNA, CDR2 YNFKEQ. This CDR3 comprises 15 residues. The V and J ends lost 0 bases and 8 bases, in that order; junction bases with no gene match: 3. The CDR3 bases are TGTGCCAGCAGCCAAGAGGACAGGGCCTATTCACCCCTCCACTTT. Its translation is CASSQEDRAYSPLHF.

Ten or more counts support this clonotype. The rearrangement uses TRBV20-1 and TRBJ1-2; D might be TRBD1 (6 bases). The CDR3 loop spans 14 amino acids. V gave up 6 bases and J gave up 4 bases, with 18 bases separating them. In germline, CDR1 is DFQATT, CDR2 SNEGSKA (reference sequence). The CDR3 DNA reads as TGCAGTGCAGGGGCCGGGCGAGGGGGCTATGGCTACACCTTC. This encodes CSAGAGRGGYGYTF.

Written as DNA, the CDR3 is TGTGCCAGTAGTACCGGGACAGTCCCTGGCACAGATACGCAGTATTTT. Its protein is CASSTGTVPGTDTQYF. This chain joins TRBV19 and TRBJ2-3; 7 positions match TRBD1. Unmatched junction bases numbered 8, after V lost 4 bases and J lost 1 base. The CDR3 totals 16 residues. The germline gives CDR1 LNHDA, CDR2 SQIVND (reference sequence).